Detailed here is one T cell receptor (beta chain). The antigen remains undetermined. The sample originates from a study of graft-versus-host responses after intestinal transplantation. Sequenced by immunoSEQ multiplex PCR; TCRdb stores in-frame clones only, minus some. Counted here are 85,000 to 130,000 clones, about 88% occurring once; the ten biggest clones make up more than 0.8%. Here the sequenced sample was unstimulated CD4+ T cells sorted from spleen or lymph node cells, taken before intestinal transplant. This receptor was obtained from a human donor who received an intestinal transplant.

As DNA, the CDR3 is TGTGCCACCAGCAGAGTTGTCGGGGGTATCTACGAGCAGTACTTC. It yields the protein CATSRVVGGIYEQYF. The genes are TRBV15 and TRBJ2-7; tentative D call: TRBD2 (6 bases). CDR3 length: 15 residues. V was pared by 1 base and J by 3 bases, with 13 bases between. Per germline, CDR1 LNHNV and CDR2 YYDKDF (reference sequence).